The next 31 T cell receptor beta chains were all read from a single sample in a study of T cell changes during pregnancy in multiple sclerosis. Libraries were prepared by immunoSEQ multiplex PCR; TCRdb keeps only in-frame clonotypes and omits some of them. In the table there are about 35,000 clones, over 80% of which are singletons. The sequences come from CD4+ T cells from peripheral blood mononuclear cells, collected in the third trimester of pregnancy. These receptors were obtained from a female donor in good health, enrolled as a control in a pregnancy study.

V and J are TRBV28 and TRBJ1-1; D unresolved. Between the trimmed V and J ends, which lost 3 bases and 0 bases, there was a span of 8 bases. In germline, CDR1 is MDHEN, CDR2 SYDVKM. CDR3 length: 14 residues. The CDR3 sequence is CASSFHSLNTEAFF. In DNA, the CDR3 is TGTGCCAGCAGTTTTCACAGCTTGAACACTGAAGCTTTCTTT.

This chain links TRBV29-1 with TRBJ2-5; 15 bases align to TRBD2. Germline trimming cut 7 bases from V and 2 bases from J; bases unmatched to any gene: 5. The CDR3 is made up of 15 amino acids. Germline-derived CDR1 and CDR2 are SQVTM and ANQGSEA. The CDR3 nucleotides read TGCAGCGCGTCCGGGACTAGCGGGGGGCAAGAGACCCAGTACTTC. Its translation is CSASGTSGGQETQYF.

The gene calls are TRBV18 and TRBJ1-6; TRBD1 matches 8 bases. After removal of 6 bases from V and 10 bases from J, the junction contained 11 bases not matched to a gene. The CDR3 is 15 residues long. The germline gives CDR1 KGHSH, CDR2 LQKENI. For the CDR3, the DNA is TGTGCCAGCTCTTTACCCTGGACAGGGCAGTCACCCCTCCACTTT. Its translation: CASSLPWTGQSPLHF.

The chain has TRBV28 and TRBJ1-1, with TRBD1 as a possible D gene (5 bases). Between the trimmed V and J ends, which lost 4 bases and 6 bases, there was a span of 18 bases. CDR1 is MDHEN and CDR2 is SYDVKM in the germline V gene. The CDR3 is 15 residues long. The CDR3 DNA is TGTGCCAGCAGTTCTGGGGGGGTCCAGGGTGCTGAAGCTTTCTTT. Protein: CASSSGGVQGAEAFF.

J is TRBJ2-7 and V is TRBV4-2; TRBD2 agrees at 7 bases. This CDR3 has 16 amino acids. Germline trimming cut 4 bases from V and 4 bases from J; bases unmatched to any gene: 13. CDR1 is LGHNA and CDR2 is YNFKEQ in the germline V gene. The CDR3 sequence: CASSPTRGRAAYEQYF. CDR3 bases: TGTGCCAGCAGCCCCACACGGGGGAGGGCCGCTTACGAGCAGTACTTC.

The rearrangement links TRBV27 to TRBJ1-1; weak D call: TRBD1 (6 bases). This CDR3 is 13 amino acids long. The V end was cut by 3 bases, the J end by 5 bases, with 10 bases between. In germline, CDR1 is MNHEY, CDR2 SMNVEV (reference sequence). The DNA for the CDR3 is TGTGCCAGCAGTTTGCAGGGGTTGACTGAAGCTTTCTTT. Translated, it gives CASSLQGLTEAFF.

The V and J genes are TRBV19 and TRBJ1-5, with 7 positions matching TRBD1. With V trimmed by 6 bases and J by 3 bases, 8 bases remained unmatched. The CDR3 totals 15 residues. Looked up from germline, CDR1 is LNHDA and CDR2 is SQIVND (reference sequence). The CDR3 region is CASSQAGTVNQPQHF. Here the CDR3 DNA reads TGTGCCAGTAGCCAAGCCGGGACAGTCAATCAGCCCCAGCATTTT.

The chain employs TRBV4-1 and TRBJ2-7, with D uncertain. Germline-derived CDR1 and CDR2 are MGHRA and YSYEKL. Trimming shortened V by 0 bases and J by 2 bases, and 8 bases separated the two germline ends. The CDR3 length is 14 residues. The CDR3 DNA is TGCGCCAGCAGCCAAGACAGTGGGCCCTACGAGCAGTACTTC. Translation gives CASSQDSGPYEQYF.

The chain links TRBV9 to TRBJ1-6; possible D gene TRBD1, 6 bases. CDR1 is SGDLS, CDR2 YYNGEE, per germline. This CDR3 contains 14 residues. Trimming shortened V by 0 bases and J by 9 bases, and 10 bases separated the two germline ends. The CDR3 coding sequence is TGTGCCAGCAGCGTAGGACAGGTCGGTTCACCCCTCCACTTT. This translates into CASSVGQVGSPLHF.

CDR3 DNA sequence: TGTGCCAGCGGAAGACTAGCGGGAGTCACCTACAATGAGCAGTTCTTC. Translation: CASGRLAGVTYNEQFF. This rearrangement joins TRBV9 to TRBJ2-1; 12 bases match TRBD2. This CDR3 spans 16 amino acids. From germline, CDR1 is SGDLS and CDR2 YYNGEE. V lost 7 bases, J lost 2 bases, and 7 bases stayed unmatched.

The chain carries TRBV6-6 and TRBJ1-4; D may be TRBD1 (5 bases). Germline CDR1 reads MNHNY; CDR2 reads SVGAGI (reference sequence). V lost 5 bases and J lost 1, with 8 bases in between. The CDR3 has 14 amino acids. DNA of the CDR3: TGTGCCAGCAGTCAGGGAGGAACTAATGAAAAACTGTTTTTT. Its protein product is CASSQGGTNEKLFF.

The chain recombines TRBV27 with TRBJ2-7; TRBD2 agrees at 12 bases. In germline, CDR1 is MNHEY, CDR2 SMNVEV (reference sequence). Trimming took 6 bases from V and 3 from J; bases not matched to a gene: 6. The CDR3 runs 15 residues. In DNA form, the CDR3 reads TGTGCCAGCAGCCCACTAGCGGGGGGTCTCTACGAGCAGTACTTC. It encodes CASSPLAGGLYEQYF.

This sequence joins TRBV28 and TRBJ2-1; 10 bases agree with TRBD2. The CDR3 has 19 residues. V trimming: 5 bases; J trimming: 8 bases; junction bases outside the gene matches: 21. Germline values: CDR1 MDHEN, CDR2 SYDVKM. Here the CDR3 reads CASSPRRYRGSGRADEQFF. The CDR3, as DNA: TGTGCCAGCAGTCCGCGGAGATACAGGGGGAGCGGGAGGGCCGATGAGCAGTTCTTC.

This clone was seen a handful of times. Here the CDR3 reads CASSYLADGYTF. Here the CDR3 DNA reads TGTGCCAGCAGTTACTTGGCCGATGGCTACACCTTC. The chain combines TRBV6-6 with TRBJ1-2; D is unclear. Germline values: CDR1 MNHNY, CDR2 SVGAGI (reference sequence). V gave up 1 base and J gave up 6 bases, with 6 bases separating them. The CDR3 extends over 12 amino acids.

The chain employs TRBV6-1 and TRBJ2-4, with D unclear. This CDR3 contains 14 residues. Trimming took 4 bases from V and 1 from J, leaving 8 bases between them. Germline CDR1 reads MNHNS; CDR2 reads SASEGT. This CDR3 reads CASSVDWAKNIQYF. The CDR3 coding sequence is TGTGCCAGCAGTGTTGACTGGGCCAAAAACATTCAGTACTTC.

This rearrangement joins TRBV11-2 to TRBJ2-1; 11 nucleotides align to TRBD2. The V gene end was trimmed by 4 bases and the J gene end by 9 bases; junction bases not matched to a gene: 8. This CDR3 region has 15 residues. CDR1 SGHAT and CDR2 FQNNGV come from the germline V gene. The CDR3, as DNA: TGTGCCAGCAGCTCGATAGCGGGGGGGCCTGGTGAGCAGTTCTTC. Protein: CASSSIAGGPGEQFF.

The genes are TRBV28 and TRBJ2-7; 8 bases are a match to TRBD2. The ends lost 7 bases at V and 5 bases at J; junction bases unmatched: 22. The CDR3 contains 18 residues. Germline V gene sequence: CDR1 MDHEN, CDR2 SYDVKM. In DNA form, the CDR3 reads TGTGCCAGCATCCCCCAAGGGCTAGCGGGTCTAACAGCCAACGAGCAGTACTTC. It specifies CASIPQGLAGLTANEQYF. The variable domain in full, completed from reference TRBV28 and TRBJ2-7, reads DVKVTQSSRYLVKRTGEKVFLECVQDMDHENMFWYRQDPGLGLRLIYFSYDVKMKEKGDIPEGYSVSREKKERFSLILESASTNQTSMYLCASIPQGLAGLTANEQYFGPGTRLTVT.

This chain uses TRBV28 with TRBJ2-6; the D gene is possibly TRBD2 (5 bases). Germline-derived CDR1 and CDR2 are MDHEN and SYDVKM. V was clipped by 2 bases and J by 0 bases, with 5 bases between them. The CDR3 is 15 amino acids. The CDR3 here is CASSLGSSGANVLTF. The CDR3 DNA sequence: TGTGCCAGCAGTTTAGGGAGCTCTGGGGCCAACGTCCTGACTTTC.

CDR3 amino acids: CASSQRTSGGIYNEQFF. The CDR3 DNA follows: TGTGCCAGCAGCCAGCGGACTAGCGGGGGGATCTACAATGAGCAGTTCTTC. J is TRBJ2-1 and V is TRBV7-6; 14 nucleotides line up with TRBD2. The CDR3 is made up of 17 amino acids. With V trimmed by 5 bases and J by 3 bases, 6 bases remained unmatched. CDR1 and CDR2 from the germline V gene are SGHVS and FNYEAQ.

This clone was counted once. The CDR3 region is CASSGASNTEAFF. For the CDR3, the DNA is TGCGCCAGCAGCGGAGCATCGAACACTGAAGCTTTCTTT. The chain has TRBV5-1 and TRBJ1-1; D gene ambiguous. In germline, CDR1 is SGHRS, CDR2 YFSETQ. The CDR3 runs 13 residues. Trimming cost V 4 bases and J 1 base, with 8 bases left between them.

This chain links TRBV30 with TRBJ2-7; a weak D match, TRBD2 (5 bases). The CDR3 totals 12 residues. Germline values: CDR1 GTSNPN, CDR2 SVGIG (reference sequence). V was trimmed by 3 bases and J by 3 bases, leaving 9 bases between them. In DNA, the CDR3 is TGTGCCTGGAGGGGAGACGGCTACGAGCAGTACTTC. It encodes CAWRGDGYEQYF.

This sequence joins TRBV5-5 and TRBJ2-7; 7 positions agree with TRBD1. The CDR3 spans 15 residues. V lost 0 bases to trimming and J lost 4 bases; unmatched junction nucleotides: 7. The germline V gene has CDR1 SGHKS and CDR2 YYEKEE (reference sequence). This CDR3 is CASSLGRGNWYEQYF. The CDR3 DNA is TGTGCCAGCAGCTTGGGCAGGGGGAATTGGTACGAGCAGTACTTC.

The chain carries TRBV27 and TRBJ1-1; D call uncertain. This CDR3 region has 12 residues. The V gene's germline CDR1 is MNHEY and CDR2 SMNVEV (reference sequence). V gave up 4 bases and J gave up 0 bases, with 3 bases separating them. DNA for the CDR3: TGTGCCAGCAGTTCCATGAACACTGAAGCTTTCTTT. Its protein is CASSSMNTEAFF.

The rearrangement links TRBV19 to TRBJ1-1; perhaps TRBD1 as D (6 bases). Germline CDR1 LNHDA, CDR2 SQIVND (reference sequence). The CDR3 runs to 15 residues. V lost 8 bases, J lost 1 base, and 17 bases lay in between. CDR3 loop: CASGLRTASNTEAFF. CDR3 DNA: TGTGCCAGTGGCCTCAGGACAGCCTCGAACACTGAAGCTTTCTTT.

The rearrangement links TRBV5-4 to TRBJ1-5; 10 nucleotides line up with TRBD1. This CDR3 has 13 amino acids. The junction had 3 bases not matched to a gene; V was cut back by 5 bases and J by 7 bases. Germline-derived CDR1 and CDR2 are SGHNT and YYREEE (reference sequence). This CDR3 reads CASSRDRGQPQHF. CDR3 coding DNA: TGTGCCAGCAGTCGGGACAGGGGCCAGCCCCAGCATTTT.

The chain is built from TRBV19 and TRBJ1-1, with unresolved D. V lost 8 bases and J 0 bases, leaving 10 bases between the germline ends. Germline V gives CDR1 LNHDA, CDR2 SQIVND (reference sequence). The length of the CDR3 is 13 residues. In DNA form, the CDR3 reads TGTGCCAGTTCCCCGGGGATGAACACTGAAGCTTTCTTT. Amino acids: CASSPGMNTEAFF.

The chain is built from TRBV15 and TRBJ2-3; 11 bases align to TRBD2. The germline V gene encodes CDR1 LNHNV and CDR2 YYDKDF (reference sequence). The V gene end was trimmed by 0 bases and the J gene end by 3 bases; junction bases not matched to a gene: 5. This CDR3 has 17 residues. CDR3 bases: TGTGCCACCAGCAGAGAGCTAGCGGGAGGTAGGACAGATACGCAGTATTTT. It yields the protein CATSRELAGGRTDTQYF.

The V and J genes are TRBV6-5 and TRBJ1-1; D possibly corresponds to TRBD1 (5 bases). This CDR3 region has 15 residues. The V and J ends lost 7 bases and 4 bases respectively, with 19 bases between them. The germline V gene encodes CDR1 MNHEY and CDR2 SVGAGI. CDR3: CASTPRLAGGTEAFF. For the CDR3, the DNA is TGTGCCAGCACCCCGCGATTGGCGGGGGGCACTGAAGCTTTCTTT.

The gene calls are TRBV29-1 and TRBJ2-1; maybe TRBD1 (6 bases). This CDR3 is built from 14 residues. Germline V gene sequence: CDR1 SQVTM, CDR2 ANQGSEA. The V end lost 7 bases, the J end lost 5 bases, and 18 bases lay between the germline ends. The CDR3: CSAVHRATNNEQFF. In DNA form, the CDR3 reads TGCAGCGCCGTCCACAGGGCCACAAACAATGAGCAGTTCTTC.

The chain links TRBV19 to TRBJ2-7; possible D gene TRBD2, 5 bases. The CDR3 runs to 14 residues. The germline V gene has CDR1 LNHDA and CDR2 SQIVND (reference sequence). V dropped 1 base and J dropped 2 bases, with 9 bases sitting between them. DNA for the CDR3: TGTGCCAGTAGTATAGGGGGAGTGACCTACGAGCAGTACTTC. Protein product: CASSIGGVTYEQYF.

This chain connects TRBV5-3 to TRBJ1-2; TRBD1 might be the D (6 bases). TRBV5-3 is labeled an ORF, and its function is uncertain. The CDR3 has 15 residues. V gave up 4 bases and J gave up 3 bases, with 16 bases separating them. The CDR3, as DNA: TGTGCCAGAAGCCATAGGACAGCTGCTGACTATGGCTACACCTTC. This encodes CARSHRTAADYGYTF.